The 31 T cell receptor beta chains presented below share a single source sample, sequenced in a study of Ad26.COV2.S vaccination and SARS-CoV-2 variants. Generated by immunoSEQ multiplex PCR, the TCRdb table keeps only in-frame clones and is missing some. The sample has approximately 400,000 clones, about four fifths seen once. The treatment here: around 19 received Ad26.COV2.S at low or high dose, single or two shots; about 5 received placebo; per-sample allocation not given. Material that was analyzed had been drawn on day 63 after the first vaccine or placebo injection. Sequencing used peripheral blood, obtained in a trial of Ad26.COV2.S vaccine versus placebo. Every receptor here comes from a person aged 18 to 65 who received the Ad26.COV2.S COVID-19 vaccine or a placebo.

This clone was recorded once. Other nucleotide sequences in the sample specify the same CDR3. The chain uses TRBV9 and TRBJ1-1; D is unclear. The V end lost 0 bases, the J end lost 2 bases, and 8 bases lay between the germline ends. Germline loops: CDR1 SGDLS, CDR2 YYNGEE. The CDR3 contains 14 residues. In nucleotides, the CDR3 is TGTGCCAGCAGCGTAGGGGGAGCCAACACTGAAGCTTTCTTT. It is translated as CASSVGGANTEAFF.

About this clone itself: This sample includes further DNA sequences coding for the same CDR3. The CDR3 nucleotides are TGTGCCAGCAGCAGGGACTACTACGAGCAGTACTTC. It encodes CASSRDYYEQYF. The chain has TRBV5-4 and TRBJ2-7, with 7 bases aligning to TRBD2. V was clipped by 4 bases and J by 3 bases; unmatched bases: 1. CDR1 is SGHNT and CDR2 is YYREEE in the germline V gene (reference sequence). The CDR3 has 12 amino acids.

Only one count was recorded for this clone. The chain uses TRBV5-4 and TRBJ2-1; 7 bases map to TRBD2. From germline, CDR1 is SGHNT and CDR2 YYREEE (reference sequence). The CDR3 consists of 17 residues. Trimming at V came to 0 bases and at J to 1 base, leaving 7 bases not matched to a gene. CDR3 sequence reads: CASSLVGGSSSYNEQFF. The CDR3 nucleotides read TGTGCCAGCAGCTTGGTGGGCGGGAGTTCTTCCTACAATGAGCAGTTCTTC.

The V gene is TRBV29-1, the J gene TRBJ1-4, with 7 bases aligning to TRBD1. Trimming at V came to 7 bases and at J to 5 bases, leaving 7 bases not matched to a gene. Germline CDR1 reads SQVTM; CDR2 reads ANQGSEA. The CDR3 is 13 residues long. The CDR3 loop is CSARQGTNEKLFF. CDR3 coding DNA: TGCAGCGCAAGACAGGGCACCAATGAAAAACTGTTTTTT. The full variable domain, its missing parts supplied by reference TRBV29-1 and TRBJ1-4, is SAVISQKPSRDICQRGTSLTIQCQVDSQVTMMFWYRQQPGQSLTLIATANQGSEATYESGFVIDKFPISRPNLTFSTLTVSNMSPEDSSIYLCSARQGTNEKLFFGSGTQLSVL.

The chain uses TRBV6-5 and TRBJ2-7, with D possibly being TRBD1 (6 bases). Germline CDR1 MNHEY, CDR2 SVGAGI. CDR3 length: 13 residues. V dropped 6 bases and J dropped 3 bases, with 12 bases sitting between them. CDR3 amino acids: CASRDRNVYEQYF. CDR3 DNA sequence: TGTGCCAGCAGAGACAGGAATGTCTACGAGCAGTACTTC.

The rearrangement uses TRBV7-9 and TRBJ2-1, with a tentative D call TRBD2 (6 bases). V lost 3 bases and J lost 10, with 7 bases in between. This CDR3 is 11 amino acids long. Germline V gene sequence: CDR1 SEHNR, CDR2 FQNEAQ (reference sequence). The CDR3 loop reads CASSFGGEQFF. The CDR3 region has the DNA TGTGCCAGCAGCTTTGGGGGGGAGCAGTTCTTC.

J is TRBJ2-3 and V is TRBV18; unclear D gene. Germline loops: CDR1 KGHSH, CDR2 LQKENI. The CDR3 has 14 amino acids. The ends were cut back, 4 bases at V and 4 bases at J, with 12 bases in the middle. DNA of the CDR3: TGTGCCAGCTCACAAAACGAAGGATCAGATACGCAGTATTTT. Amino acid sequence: CASSQNEGSDTQYF.

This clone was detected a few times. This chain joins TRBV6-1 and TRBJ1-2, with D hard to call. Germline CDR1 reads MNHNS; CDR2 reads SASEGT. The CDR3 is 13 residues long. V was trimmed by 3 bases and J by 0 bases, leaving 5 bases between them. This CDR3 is CASSENPNYGYTF. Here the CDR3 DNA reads TGTGCCAGCAGTGAGAACCCTAACTATGGCTACACCTTC.

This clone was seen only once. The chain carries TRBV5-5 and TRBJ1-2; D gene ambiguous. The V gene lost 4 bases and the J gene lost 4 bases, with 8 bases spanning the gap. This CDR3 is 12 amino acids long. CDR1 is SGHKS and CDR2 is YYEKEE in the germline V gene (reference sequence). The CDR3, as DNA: TGTGCCAGCAGCCTCGAGTTCTATGGCTACACCTTC. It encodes CASSLEFYGYTF.

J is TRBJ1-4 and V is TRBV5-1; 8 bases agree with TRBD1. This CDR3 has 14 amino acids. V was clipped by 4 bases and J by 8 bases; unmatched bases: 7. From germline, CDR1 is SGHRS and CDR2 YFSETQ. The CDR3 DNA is TGCGCCAGCAGCCTGAATACAGGGGGAGAAAAACTGTTTTTT. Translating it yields CASSLNTGGEKLFF.

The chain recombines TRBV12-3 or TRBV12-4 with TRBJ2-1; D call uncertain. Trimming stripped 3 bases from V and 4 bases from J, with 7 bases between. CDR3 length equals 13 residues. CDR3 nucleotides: TGTGCCAGCAGTTTTAGTGATTACAATGAGCAGTTCTTC. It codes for CASSFSDYNEQFF.

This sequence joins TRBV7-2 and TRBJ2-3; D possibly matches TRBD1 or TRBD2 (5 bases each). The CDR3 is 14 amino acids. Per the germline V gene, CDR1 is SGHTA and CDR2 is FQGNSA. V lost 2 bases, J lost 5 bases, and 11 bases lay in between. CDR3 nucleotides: TGTGCCAGCAGCTTAAATGGGGGTCTAGATACGCAGTATTTT. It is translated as CASSLNGGLDTQYF.

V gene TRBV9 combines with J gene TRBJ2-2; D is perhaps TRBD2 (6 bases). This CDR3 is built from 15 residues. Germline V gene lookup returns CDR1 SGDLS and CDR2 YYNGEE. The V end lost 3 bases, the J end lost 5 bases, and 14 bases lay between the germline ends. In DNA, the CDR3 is TGTGCCAGCAGCGAGCTGAGCGGGCCAACCGGGGAGCTGTTTTTT. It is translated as CASSELSGPTGELFF. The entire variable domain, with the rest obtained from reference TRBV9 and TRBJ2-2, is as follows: DSGVTQTPKHLITATGQRVTLRCSPRSGDLSVYWYQQSLDQGLQFLIQYYNGEERAKGNILERFSAQQFPDLHSELNLSSLELGDSALYFCASSELSGPTGELFFGEGSRLTVL.

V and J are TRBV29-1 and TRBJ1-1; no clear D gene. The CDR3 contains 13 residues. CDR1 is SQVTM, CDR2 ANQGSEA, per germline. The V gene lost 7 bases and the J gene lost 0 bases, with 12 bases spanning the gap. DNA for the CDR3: TGCAGCGCACAACTCGGGATGAACACTGAAGCTTTCTTT. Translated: CSAQLGMNTEAFF.

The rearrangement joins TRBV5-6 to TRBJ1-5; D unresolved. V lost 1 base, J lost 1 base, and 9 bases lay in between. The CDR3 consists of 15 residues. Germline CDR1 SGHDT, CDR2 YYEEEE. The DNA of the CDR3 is TGTGCCAGCAGCTTGTTCTTCGGGAGCAATCAGCCCCAGCATTTT. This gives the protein CASSLFFGSNQPQHF.

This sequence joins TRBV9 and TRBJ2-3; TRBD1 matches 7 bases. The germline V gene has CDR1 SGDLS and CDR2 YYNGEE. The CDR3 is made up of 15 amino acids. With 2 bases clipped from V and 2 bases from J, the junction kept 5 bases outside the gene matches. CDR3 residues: CASSVNGQVTDTQYF. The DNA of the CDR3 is TGTGCCAGCAGCGTCAACGGACAGGTCACAGATACGCAGTATTTT.

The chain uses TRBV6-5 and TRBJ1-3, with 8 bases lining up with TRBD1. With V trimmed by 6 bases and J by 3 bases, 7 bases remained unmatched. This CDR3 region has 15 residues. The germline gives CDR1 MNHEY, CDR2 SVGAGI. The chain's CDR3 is CASSSDRGYGNTIYF. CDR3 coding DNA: TGTGCCAGCAGCTCCGACAGGGGTTATGGAAACACCATATATTTT.

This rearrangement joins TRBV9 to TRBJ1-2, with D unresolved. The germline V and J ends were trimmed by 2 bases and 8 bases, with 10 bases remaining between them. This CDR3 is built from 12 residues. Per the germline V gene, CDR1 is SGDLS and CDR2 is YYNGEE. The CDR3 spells CASSVSGGGYTF. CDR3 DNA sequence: TGTGCCAGCAGCGTTTCGGGTGGCGGCTACACCTTC.

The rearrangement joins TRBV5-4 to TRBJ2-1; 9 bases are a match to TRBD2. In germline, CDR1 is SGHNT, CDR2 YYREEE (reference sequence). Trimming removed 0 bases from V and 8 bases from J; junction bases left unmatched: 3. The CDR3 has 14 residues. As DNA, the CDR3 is TGTGCCAGCAGCTTGGGGGCTAGCGGGGATGAGCAGTTCTTC. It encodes CASSLGASGDEQFF.

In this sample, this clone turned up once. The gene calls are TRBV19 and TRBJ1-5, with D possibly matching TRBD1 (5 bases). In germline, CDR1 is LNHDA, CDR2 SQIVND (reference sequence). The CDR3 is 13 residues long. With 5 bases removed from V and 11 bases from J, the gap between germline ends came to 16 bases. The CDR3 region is CASSVSPGGAQHF. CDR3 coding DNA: TGTGCCAGTAGTGTCTCACCGGGGGGGGCCCAGCATTTT.

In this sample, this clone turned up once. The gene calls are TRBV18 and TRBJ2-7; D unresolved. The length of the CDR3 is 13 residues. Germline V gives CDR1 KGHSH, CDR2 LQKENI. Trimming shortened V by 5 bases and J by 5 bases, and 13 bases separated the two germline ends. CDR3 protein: CASSSRVTHEQYF. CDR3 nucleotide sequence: TGTGCCAGCTCATCCCGAGTAACCCACGAGCAGTACTTC.

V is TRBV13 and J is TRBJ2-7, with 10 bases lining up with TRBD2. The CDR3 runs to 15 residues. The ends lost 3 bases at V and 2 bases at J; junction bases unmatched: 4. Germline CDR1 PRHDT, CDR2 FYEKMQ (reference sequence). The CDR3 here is CASSLRTSGPYEQYF. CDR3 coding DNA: TGTGCCAGCAGCTTGCGGACTAGCGGCCCCTACGAGCAGTACTTC.

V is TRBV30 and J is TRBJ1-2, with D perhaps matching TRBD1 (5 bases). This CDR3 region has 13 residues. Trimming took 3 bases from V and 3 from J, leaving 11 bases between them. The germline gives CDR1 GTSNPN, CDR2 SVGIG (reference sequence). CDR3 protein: CAWRSGGDYGYTF. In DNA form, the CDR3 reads TGTGCCTGGAGGTCGGGAGGGGACTATGGCTACACCTTC. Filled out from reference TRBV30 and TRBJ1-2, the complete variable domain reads SQTIHQWPATLVQPVGSPLSLECTVEGTSNPNLYWYRQAAGRGLQLLFYSVGIGQISSEVPQNLSASRPQDRQFILSSKKLLLSDSGFYLCAWRSGGDYGYTFGSGTRLTVV.

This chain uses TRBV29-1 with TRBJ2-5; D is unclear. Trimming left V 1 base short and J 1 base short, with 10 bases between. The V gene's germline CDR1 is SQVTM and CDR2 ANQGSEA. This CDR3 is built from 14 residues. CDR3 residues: CSVEAPGLQETQYF. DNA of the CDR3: TGCAGCGTTGAAGCCCCAGGCCTCCAAGAGACCCAGTACTTC.

The DNA for the CDR3 is TGTGCCAGCAGCCAAGGCGGGACCCGGGAGGGGACCCAGTACTTC. Protein product: CASSQGGTREGTQYF. The J gene is TRBJ2-5, the V gene TRBV3-1 (or the pseudogene TRBV3-2); 8 nucleotides line up with TRBD2. The CDR3 is 15 amino acids. Germline-derived CDR1 and CDR2 are LGHDT and YNNKEL (reference sequence). Unmatched junction bases numbered 8, after V lost 1 base and J lost 7 bases.

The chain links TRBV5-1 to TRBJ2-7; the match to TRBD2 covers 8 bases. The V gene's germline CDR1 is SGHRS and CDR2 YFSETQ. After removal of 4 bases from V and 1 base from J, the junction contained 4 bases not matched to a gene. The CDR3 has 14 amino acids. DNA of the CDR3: TGCGCCAGCAGCGGCGGGGGGCCTTCCTACGAGCAGTACTTC. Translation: CASSGGGPSYEQYF.

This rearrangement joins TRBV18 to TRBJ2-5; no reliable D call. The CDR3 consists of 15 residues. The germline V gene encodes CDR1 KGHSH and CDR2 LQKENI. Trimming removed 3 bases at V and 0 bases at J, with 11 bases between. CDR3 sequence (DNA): TGTGCCAGCTCACCGCCCGGTCTATACCAAGAGACCCAGTACTTC. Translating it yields CASSPPGLYQETQYF.

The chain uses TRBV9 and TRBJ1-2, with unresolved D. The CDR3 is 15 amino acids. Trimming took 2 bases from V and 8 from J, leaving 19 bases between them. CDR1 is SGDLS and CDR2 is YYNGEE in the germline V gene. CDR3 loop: CASSVLPRVGEGYTF. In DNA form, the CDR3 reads TGTGCCAGCAGCGTTCTACCTCGGGTTGGGGAAGGCTACACCTTC.

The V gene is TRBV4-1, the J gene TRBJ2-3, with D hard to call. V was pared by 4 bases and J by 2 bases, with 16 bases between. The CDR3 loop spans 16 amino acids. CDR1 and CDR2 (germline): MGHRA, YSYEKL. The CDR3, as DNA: TGCGCCAGCAGCCGAGGAGCTGCCCGCCTCACAGATACGCAGTATTTT. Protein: CASSRGAARLTDTQYF.

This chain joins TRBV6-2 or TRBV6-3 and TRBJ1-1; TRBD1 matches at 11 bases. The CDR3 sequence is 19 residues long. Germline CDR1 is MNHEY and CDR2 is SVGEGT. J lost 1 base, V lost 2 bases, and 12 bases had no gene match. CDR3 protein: CASSYPYRTGGGSNTEAFF. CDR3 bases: TGTGCCAGCAGTTACCCCTATCGGACAGGGGGCGGATCGAACACTGAAGCTTTCTTT.

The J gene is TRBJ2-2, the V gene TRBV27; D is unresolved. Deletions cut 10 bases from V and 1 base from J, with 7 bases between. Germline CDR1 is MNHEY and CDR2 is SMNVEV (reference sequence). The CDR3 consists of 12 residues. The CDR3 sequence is CATGVNTGELFF. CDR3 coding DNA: TGTGCCACCGGAGTGAACACCGGGGAGCTGTTTTTT.